The 24 T cell receptor beta chains listed next were all sequenced from one sample in a study of T cell responses to AZD1222 COVID-19 vaccine. Data came from immunoSEQ multiplex PCR; TCRdb stores just in-frame clones and leaves some out. The sample includes fewer than 250,000 clones, around 93% seen only once; the top ten take around 1%. This specimen consisted of peripheral blood, obtained on day 0 of MenACWY control vaccination. These receptors all stem from an adult in good health.

V gene TRBV30 combines with J gene TRBJ1-1, with D perhaps matching TRBD1 (5 bases). Trimming left V 1 base short and J 1 base short, with 7 bases between. The germline CDR1 and CDR2 sequences are GTSNPN and SVGIG (reference sequence). The CDR3 totals 13 residues. The CDR3 is CAWSGQQNTEAFF. The CDR3 DNA reads as TGTGCCTGGAGTGGACAGCAGAACACTGAAGCTTTCTTT.

The chain carries TRBV5-1 and TRBJ2-6, with TRBD1 matching over 8 bases. V lost 0 bases to trimming and J lost 2 bases; unmatched junction nucleotides: 7. This CDR3 region has 18 residues. CDR1 and CDR2 from the germline V gene are SGHRS and YFSETQ. The CDR3 region has the DNA TGCGCCAGCAGCTTGGTGCCAGGGGGCGCAACTGGGGCCAACGTCCTGACTTTC. It yields the protein CASSLVPGGATGANVLTF.

The chain is built from TRBV5-6 and TRBJ2-1; the D is unclear. Germline V gene lookup returns CDR1 SGHDT and CDR2 YYEEEE. The CDR3 length is 12 residues. Deletions cut 0 bases from V and 8 bases from J, with 6 bases between. CDR3 nucleotide sequence: TGTGCCAGCAGCTTGGGCTGGGATGAGCAGTTCTTC. Translating it yields CASSLGWDEQFF.

This rearrangement joins TRBV5-6 to TRBJ1-5; 9 bases fit TRBD1. Trimming cost V 5 bases and J 7 bases; bases outside gene matches: 10. The CDR3 extends over 15 amino acids. Germline V gene data show CDR1 as SGHDT and CDR2 as YYEEEE. In DNA form, the CDR3 reads TGTGCCAGCAGTAAGACCGGGACAGGGAACCAGCCCCAGCATTTT. It translates to CASSKTGTGNQPQHF. Drawing the rest from reference TRBV5-6 and TRBJ1-5, the complete variable domain is DAGVTQSPTHLIKTRGQQVTLRCSPKSGHDTVSWYQQALGQGPQFIFQYYEEEERQRGNFPDRFSGHQFPNYSSELNVNALLLGDSALYLCASSKTGTGNQPQHFGDGTRLSIL.

V is TRBV6-6 and J is TRBJ1-4; D is possibly TRBD1 (5 bases). Per germline, CDR1 MNHNY and CDR2 SVGAGI (reference sequence). The CDR3 covers 14 residues. Trimming removed 0 bases from V and 8 bases from J, with 10 bases in between. In DNA, the CDR3 is TGTGCCAGCAGTTACTCCACAGGCGGAGAAAAACTGTTTTTT. Amino acids: CASSYSTGGEKLFF.

This rearrangement joins TRBV19 to TRBJ1-2, with unresolved D. The germline V and J ends were trimmed by 7 bases and 8 bases, with 17 bases remaining between them. There are 13 residues in the CDR3. CDR1 LNHDA and CDR2 SQIVND come from the germline V gene (reference sequence). The CDR3 nucleotides are TGTGCCAGTATAGAAGGGCCGGGCTTGGGCTACACCTTC. Translating it yields CASIEGPGLGYTF.

The J gene is TRBJ2-2, the V gene TRBV28; 7 bases agree with TRBD2. V shed 4 bases and J 5 bases; nucleotides not matched to a gene: 10. The CDR3 is made up of 16 amino acids. Germline values: CDR1 MDHEN, CDR2 SYDVKM. Here the CDR3 reads CASSSPPGGGTGELFF. In DNA form, the CDR3 reads TGTGCCAGCAGTTCTCCCCCCGGGGGAGGGACCGGGGAGCTGTTTTTT.

The chain recombines TRBV7-3 with TRBJ1-1; 7 nucleotides match TRBD1. Germline V gene data show CDR1 as SGHTA and CDR2 as FQGTGA. Germline trimming cut 7 bases from V and 8 bases from J; bases unmatched to any gene: 10. This CDR3 spans 13 amino acids. CDR3: CASTATGIGEAFF. The CDR3 coding sequence is TGTGCCAGCACCGCGACAGGGATCGGGGAAGCTTTCTTT.

The rearrangement joins TRBV14 to TRBJ2-2; D ambiguous. CDR1 SGHDN and CDR2 FVKESK come from the germline V gene. The CDR3 runs 13 residues. Trimming left V 0 bases short and J 4 bases short, with 3 bases between. The CDR3 sequence is CASSQDITGELFF. The DNA for the CDR3 is TGTGCCAGCAGCCAAGATATCACCGGGGAGCTGTTTTTT.

CDR3 protein: CASSQEDRASGYTF. The CDR3 DNA sequence: TGCGCCAGCAGCCAGGAAGACAGGGCATCCGGCTACACCTTC. V and J are TRBV4-3 and TRBJ1-2, with 7 bases matching TRBD1. In germline, CDR1 is LGHNA, CDR2 YSLEER. V lost 3 bases, J lost 8 bases, and 9 bases stayed unmatched. The CDR3 contains 14 residues.

The genes are TRBV13 and TRBJ2-1; perhaps TRBD2 as D (5 bases). CDR1 and CDR2 from the germline V gene are PRHDT and FYEKMQ (reference sequence). There are 16 residues in the CDR3. The ends were cut back, 3 bases at V and 6 bases at J, with 18 bases in the middle. The CDR3 sequence is CASSFRRAEGSNEQFF. The DNA of the CDR3 is TGTGCCAGCAGCTTCCGCCGGGCAGAGGGAAGCAATGAGCAGTTCTTC.

The chain is built from TRBV5-1 and TRBJ2-4, with D perhaps TRBD1 (6 bases). The CDR3 is 16 amino acids. Germline V gene data show CDR1 as SGHRS and CDR2 as YFSETQ. Trimming removed 4 bases from V and 0 bases from J, with 14 bases in between. CDR3 bases: TGCGCCAGCAGCCCCGGACAGCCGCTAGCCAAAAACATTCAGTACTTC. Translation: CASSPGQPLAKNIQYF.

V is TRBV20-1 and J is TRBJ1-1; TRBD1 might be the D (6 bases). Germline assignment: CDR1 DFQATT and CDR2 SNEGSKA (reference sequence). The CDR3 contains 14 residues. The CDR3 protein is CSASLGGPNTEAFF. Written as DNA, the CDR3 is TGCAGCGCCAGTTTAGGGGGGCCGAACACTGAAGCTTTCTTT.

This chain joins TRBV5-1 and TRBJ2-1, with 11 nucleotides matching TRBD2. CDR1 SGHRS and CDR2 YFSETQ come from the germline V gene. V shed 0 bases and J 8 bases; nucleotides not matched to a gene: 4. This CDR3 is 15 amino acids long. The CDR3, as DNA: TGCGCCAGCAGCTTGGTTAGCGGGGGGGCCGATGAGCAGTTCTTC. Its protein product is CASSLVSGGADEQFF. The full variable domain, completed using reference TRBV5-1 and TRBJ2-1, is KAGVTQTPRYLIKTRGQQVTLSCSPISGHRSVSWYQQTPGQGLQFLFEYFSETQRNKGNFPGRFSGRQFSNSRSEMNVSTLELGDSALYLCASSLVSGGADEQFFGPGTRLTVL.

The chain carries TRBV14 and TRBJ2-7; D is possibly TRBD1 (5 bases). The CDR3 consists of 15 residues. V was cut by 3 bases and J by 0 bases, with 12 bases left in between. Germline CDR1 SGHDN, CDR2 FVKESK. The CDR3 protein is CASSQLLGRSYEQYF. CDR3 in DNA: TGTGCCAGCAGCCAGCTTTTGGGGCGCTCCTACGAGCAGTACTTC. Complete variable domain (other parts from reference TRBV14 and TRBJ2-7): EAGVTQFPSHSVIEKGQTVTLRCDPISGHDNLYWYRRVMGKEIKFLLHFVKESKQDESGMPNNRFLAERTGGTYSTLKVQPAELEDSGVYFCASSQLLGRSYEQYFGPGTRLTVT.

The V call is TRBV5-1, the J call TRBJ1-6, with D uncertain. Germline CDR1 reads SGHRS; CDR2 reads YFSETQ. Trimming took off 0 bases at V and 0 bases at J, with 7 bases between the two ends. The CDR3 sequence is 16 residues long. The CDR3 spells CASSLGGSSYNSPLHF. The CDR3 nucleotides read TGCGCCAGCAGCTTGGGAGGGAGCTCCTATAATTCACCCCTCCACTTT.

The chain uses TRBV7-2 and TRBJ1-1; weak D call: TRBD1 (5 bases). Germline V gene lookup returns CDR1 SGHTA and CDR2 FQGNSA. Trimming removed 3 bases at V and 0 bases at J, with 11 bases between. The CDR3 is 15 amino acids. CDR3 DNA: TGTGCCAGCAGCTTTCGAAGACAGTTGAACACTGAAGCTTTCTTT. Translation gives CASSFRRQLNTEAFF.

The chain recombines TRBV28 with TRBJ2-5, with a weak D call TRBD2 (6 bases). The CDR3 consists of 14 residues. The germline V and J ends were trimmed by 3 bases and 2 bases, with 10 bases remaining between them. CDR1 MDHEN and CDR2 SYDVKM come from the germline V gene. The CDR3 coding sequence is TGTGCCAGCAGTTTCCGGGACTGGCAAGAGACCCAGTACTTC. Its translation: CASSFRDWQETQYF. Variable domain in full (rest from reference TRBV28 and TRBJ2-5): DVKVTQSSRYLVKRTGEKVFLECVQDMDHENMFWYRQDPGLGLRLIYFSYDVKMKEKGDIPEGYSVSREKKERFSLILESASTNQTSMYLCASSFRDWQETQYFGPGTRLLVL.

This clone was observed a single time. The chain has TRBV6-5 and TRBJ1-5; 7 bases fit TRBD1. The J segment lost 5 bases and the V segment lost 4 bases, leaving 8 bases of the junction unmatched. This CDR3 is 15 amino acids long. The germline V gene has CDR1 MNHEY and CDR2 SVGAGI. The chain's CDR3 is CASSSERQGDQPQHF. The CDR3 coding sequence is TGTGCCAGCAGTTCAGAACGACAGGGTGATCAGCCCCAGCATTTT.

The chain combines TRBV19 with TRBJ1-5, with D perhaps matching TRBD1 (5 bases). Germline V CDR1 and CDR2: LNHDA, SQIVND (reference sequence). Trimming removed 5 bases from V and 4 bases from J, with 18 bases in between. The CDR3 is made up of 16 amino acids. The chain's CDR3 is CASSFINGGRNQPQHF. The CDR3 DNA reads as TGTGCCAGTAGTTTCATAAACGGGGGACGAAATCAGCCCCAGCATTTT.

This chain uses TRBV24-1 with TRBJ2-5; D possibly uses TRBD1 or TRBD2 (6 bases each). The CDR3 loop spans 15 amino acids. Between the trimmed V and J ends, which lost 3 bases and 1 base, there was a span of 11 bases. The germline V gene has CDR1 KGHDR and CDR2 SFDVKD. The CDR3 reads CATSDLGGSQETQYF. CDR3 bases: TGTGCCACCAGTGATCTGGGGGGCAGCCAAGAGACCCAGTACTTC.

This clone has just a few counts. This chain joins TRBV2 and TRBJ1-1; 8 nucleotides agree with TRBD1. V shed 6 bases and J 6 bases; nucleotides not matched to a gene: 3. The CDR3 contains 12 residues. From germline, CDR1 is SNHLY and CDR2 FYNNEI. As DNA, the CDR3 is TGTGCCAGCAGGGGACAGGTATCTGAAGCTTTCTTT. Residues: CASRGQVSEAFF. Together with reference TRBV2 and TRBJ1-1, the CDR3 gives the full variable domain: EPEVTQTPSHQVTQMGQEVILRCVPISNHLYFYWYRQILGQKVEFLVSFYNNEISEKSEIFDDQFSVERPDGSNFTLKIRSTKLEDSAMYFCASRGQVSEAFFGQGTRLTVV.

The V and J genes are TRBV15 and TRBJ2-7; 11 positions match TRBD2. J lost 7 bases, V lost 2 bases, and 7 bases had no gene match. This CDR3 region has 15 residues. The germline gives CDR1 LNHNV, CDR2 YYDKDF (reference sequence). CDR3 DNA: TGTGCCACCAGCAGACGGACTAGCGGGTTGCGGGAGCAGTACTTC. The encoded protein is CATSRRTSGLREQYF. Complete variable domain (other parts from reference TRBV15 and TRBJ2-7): DAMVIQNPRYQVTQFGKPVTLSCSQTLNHNVMYWYQQKSSQAPKLLFHYYDKDFNNEADTPDNFQSRRPNTSFCFLDIRSPGLGDTAMYLCATSRRTSGLREQYFGPGTRLTVT.

This clone was seen a single time. The J gene is TRBJ1-1, the V gene TRBV7-9, with D perhaps matching TRBD1 (5 bases). The germline V and J ends were trimmed by 7 bases and 7 bases, with 16 bases remaining between them. The CDR3 length is 13 residues. CDR1 is SEHNR and CDR2 is FQNEAQ in the germline V gene (reference sequence). DNA of the CDR3: TGTGCCAGCAACCACAGAGGAAGGGGTGAAGCTTTCTTT. This codes for CASNHRGRGEAFF.